Below are 27 T cell receptor beta chains sequenced from a single sample in a study of blood T cells in healthy people across ages. Alongside a J-beta primer mix, a sample-barcoded 5' primer served in a second PCR lasting roughly 7 to 12 cycles. TCRdb recomputed calls from the 5' RACE reads with MiXCR, one row per CDR3 protein. The repertoire holds over 1,200,000 distinct CDR3 sequences, approximately 60% seen once, with 6.5% to 8.5% in the top ten. Sequenced: blood. All receptors come from a man aged 18 to 29 in good health.

V gene TRBV4-2 combines with J gene TRBJ2-3; D is unresolved. From germline, CDR1 is LGHNA and CDR2 YNFKEQ. Between the trimmed V and J ends, which lost 2 bases and 2 bases, there was a span of 14 bases. This CDR3 has 16 amino acids. CDR3 sequence (DNA): TGTGCCAGCAGCCAACCCAACGCATACCCCACAGATACGCAGTATTTT. Protein sequence: CASSQPNAYPTDTQYF.

This chain links TRBV7-2 with TRBJ2-5, with 7 bases that match TRBD2. The CDR3 is 16 residues long. Per germline, CDR1 SGHTA and CDR2 FQGNSA. V was clipped by 3 bases and J by 4 bases; unmatched bases: 11. The CDR3 DNA reads as TGTGCCAGCAGCTTTCTACATCAGGGAGGGCGAGAGACCCAGTACTTC. It is translated as CASSFLHQGGRETQYF.

This clonotype has more than one count but fewer than ten. This chain joins TRBV28 and TRBJ2-5; weak D call: TRBD2 (7 bases). Germline V gene sequence: CDR1 MDHEN, CDR2 SYDVKM. The ends were cut back, 10 bases at V and 4 bases at J, with 16 bases in the middle. CDR3 length: 13 amino acids. The CDR3 coding sequence is TGTGCCACTAAAGGGGGGGCCTCAGAGACCCAGTACTTC. This gives the protein CATKGGASETQYF.

The chain carries TRBV27 and TRBJ1-2, with 7 bases fitting TRBD1. The length of the CDR3 is 13 residues. Trimming cost V 8 bases and J 4 bases; bases outside gene matches: 7. Germline assignment: CDR1 MNHEY and CDR2 SMNVEV (reference sequence). The CDR3 here is CASGAGQPYGYTF. The DNA of the CDR3 is TGTGCCAGCGGTGCGGGACAGCCCTATGGCTACACCTTC.

In its sample, this clonotype was seen a few times. The chain employs TRBV6-2 or TRBV6-3 and TRBJ2-1, with D perhaps TRBD1 or TRBD2 (5 bases each). This CDR3 contains 16 residues. Germline CDR1 MNHEY, CDR2 SVGEGT. V lost 5 bases and J lost 5, with 19 bases in between. In nucleotides, the CDR3 is TGTGCCAGCAGTCGGACTCTCTCAAGACAGCACAATGAGCAGTTCTTC. It codes for CASSRTLSRQHNEQFF.

The chain uses TRBV7-9 and TRBJ2-3; TRBD2 matches 10 bases. V was pared by 3 bases and J by 1 base, with 7 bases of the junction left unmatched. Germline V gene lookup returns CDR1 SEHNR and CDR2 FQNEAQ (reference sequence). The CDR3 sequence is 17 residues long. Here the CDR3 DNA reads TGTGCCAGCAGCTTCCCCACTACTAGCGGGGGCACAGATACGCAGTATTTT. It is translated as CASSFPTTSGGTDTQYF.

The gene calls are TRBV6-2 or TRBV6-3 and TRBJ2-7, with D perhaps matching TRBD1 (5 bases). The CDR3 length is 11 residues. V was pared by 10 bases and J by 3 bases, with 10 bases between. Per the germline V gene, CDR1 is MNHEY and CDR2 is SVGEGT. CDR3 DNA sequence: TGTGCCACAGGGTTCGGCTACGAGCAGTACTTC. This encodes CATGFGYEQYF.

This chain joins TRBV11-2 and TRBJ2-1; D is perhaps TRBD1 (7 bases). Germline CDR1 SGHAT, CDR2 FQNNGV. V shed 6 bases and J shed 4 bases, with 16 bases lying between them. The CDR3 is 15 residues long. The DNA for the CDR3 is TGTGCCAGCAGTTCCAGGGGGGACCCTTACAATGAGCAGTTCTTC. The encoded protein is CASSSRGDPYNEQFF.

The CDR3: CSVTPGAAKNIQYF. CDR3 sequence (DNA): TGCAGTGTCACACCAGGGGCCGCCAAAAACATTCAGTACTTC. This rearrangement joins TRBV20-1 to TRBJ2-4, with TRBD1 as a possible D gene (6 bases). Trimming stripped 7 bases from V and 1 base from J, with 14 bases between. The CDR3 extends over 14 amino acids. Per the germline V gene, CDR1 is DFQATT and CDR2 is SNEGSKA (reference sequence).

V gene TRBV27 combines with J gene TRBJ2-5; TRBD2 is a possible D gene (5 bases). Between the trimmed V and J ends, which lost 2 bases and 5 bases, there was a span of 9 bases. The CDR3 is made up of 13 amino acids. Germline CDR1 MNHEY, CDR2 SMNVEV (reference sequence). For the CDR3, the DNA is TGTGCCAGCAGTTTAAACCCGGGGGAGACCCAGTACTTC. Its translation: CASSLNPGETQYF.

The CDR3 region is CASTGAKDTEAFF. The CDR3 nucleotides are TGTGCCAGCACGGGAGCCAAGGACACTGAAGCTTTCTTT. The chain has TRBV6-4 and TRBJ1-1; D is unresolved. This CDR3 has 13 residues. The V gene lost 7 bases and the J gene lost 3 bases, with 12 bases spanning the gap. Per germline, CDR1 MRHNA and CDR2 SNTAGT.

The chain employs TRBV7-8 and TRBJ2-3, with D hard to call. The CDR3 has 19 residues. The V end was cut by 1 base, the J end by 2 bases, with 22 bases between. Germline-derived CDR1 and CDR2 are SGHVS and FQNEAQ. As DNA, the CDR3 is TGTGCCAGCAGCTTAGGATTCCCGAGCGACGGCCCACTCACAGATACGCAGTATTTT. This codes for CASSLGFPSDGPLTDTQYF. The variable domain in full, completed from reference TRBV7-8 and TRBJ2-3, reads GAGVSQSPRYKVAKRGQDVALRCDPISGHVSLFWYQQALGQGPEFLTYFQNEAQLDKSGLPSDRFFAERPEGSVSTLKIQRTQQEDSAVYLCASSLGFPSDGPLTDTQYFGPGTRLTVL.

The CDR3 sequence is CASRGADSSSGANVLTF. DNA for the CDR3: TGTGCCAGCAGGGGGGCCGACAGTTCCTCTGGGGCCAACGTCCTGACTTTC. The chain links TRBV27 to TRBJ2-6; a weak D match, TRBD1 (6 bases). Germline CDR1 reads MNHEY; CDR2 reads SMNVEV (reference sequence). The CDR3 is 17 residues long. Trimming removed 6 bases from V and 0 bases from J, with 15 bases in between.

The V call is TRBV2, the J call TRBJ2-3; 8 bases are a match to TRBD1. J lost 4 bases, V lost 3 bases, and 6 bases had no gene match. CDR1 SNHLY and CDR2 FYNNEI come from the germline V gene. The length of the CDR3 is 15 residues. CDR3 region: CASSDMQGAADTQYF. The CDR3 bases are TGTGCCAGCAGTGATATGCAGGGGGCAGCAGATACGCAGTATTTT.

The chain carries TRBV12-3 or TRBV12-4 and TRBJ2-7; 8 positions agree with TRBD2. The ends lost 3 bases at V and 2 bases at J; junction bases unmatched: 3. CDR3 length: 14 amino acids. The CDR3 here is CASSFLAGTYEQYF. In DNA form, the CDR3 reads TGTGCCAGCAGTTTCCTAGCGGGTACCTACGAGCAGTACTTC.

This clonotype was seen once. The rearrangement uses TRBV6-5 and TRBJ2-5, with 8 bases fitting TRBD1. V shed 6 bases, J shed 5 bases, and the junction held 8 bases outside the gene matches. The CDR3 spans 14 residues. Germline V gives CDR1 MNHEY, CDR2 SVGAGI. CDR3 bases: TGTGCCAGCAGACAGGGACAGGAATACGAGACCCAGTACTTC. Amino acid sequence: CASRQGQEYETQYF.

The chain links TRBV7-8 to TRBJ1-1, with 7 bases identical to TRBD1. The CDR3 contains 18 residues. The germline CDR1 and CDR2 sequences are SGHVS and FQNEAQ. With V trimmed by 2 bases and J by 4 bases, 16 bases remained unmatched. The CDR3 nucleotides read TGTGCCAGCAGCTTAAGAATCAGTCTCAGGGACAGCGGCACTGAAGCTTTCTTT. Its protein product is CASSLRISLRDSGTEAFF.

This clonotype was counted between two and nine times. V and J are TRBV29-1 and TRBJ2-7; D perhaps matches TRBD1 (6 bases). The CDR3 extends over 13 amino acids. Germline V lookup: CDR1 SQVTM, CDR2 ANQGSEA. V was pared by 6 bases and J by 2 bases, with 14 bases between. CDR3 bases: TGCAGCGTGACGACAGGAACTGCCTACGAGCAGTACTTC. It codes for CSVTTGTAYEQYF.

In its sample, this clonotype was seen a few times. The rearrangement links TRBV4-1 to TRBJ2-1, with 12 nucleotides matching TRBD2. CDR3 length equals 15 residues. Per germline, CDR1 MGHRA and CDR2 YSYEKL. The trim removed 5 bases at V and 8 bases at J, leaving 7 bases unmatched. The CDR3 sequence is CASSVTSGSPDEQFF. Written as DNA, the CDR3 is TGCGCCAGCAGCGTGACTAGCGGGAGCCCAGATGAGCAGTTCTTC.

V and J are TRBV7-9 and TRBJ2-1; the D gene is possibly TRBD2 (5 bases). V lost 8 bases, J lost 9 bases, and 20 bases lay in between. Per germline, CDR1 SEHNR and CDR2 FQNEAQ (reference sequence). CDR3 length equals 14 residues. DNA of the CDR3: TGTGCCAGCGGAGCCTCTGGGAGCGTGGGTGAGCAGTTCTTC. Translation: CASGASGSVGEQFF.

J is TRBJ2-2 and V is TRBV10-3, with 8 bases that match TRBD1. CDR3 size: 16 residues. V lost 4 bases and J lost 6; bases outside the gene matches: 10. Looked up from germline, CDR1 is ENHRY and CDR2 is SYGVKD. CDR3 residues: CAISGPGRGPAGELFF. CDR3 DNA: TGTGCCATCAGTGGCCCGGGCAGGGGGCCGGCCGGGGAGCTGTTTTTT.

This clonotype has only a few counts. The CDR3 loop reads CATSRSGTEAFF. The CDR3 coding sequence is TGTGCCACCAGCAGGTCGGGCACTGAAGCTTTCTTT. The V gene is TRBV15, the J gene TRBJ1-1; D uncertain. CDR1 is LNHNV and CDR2 is YYDKDF in the germline V gene (reference sequence). The V end lost 3 bases, the J end lost 4 bases, and 6 bases lay between the germline ends. There are 12 residues in the CDR3.

The J gene is TRBJ1-5, the V gene TRBV12-3 or TRBV12-4; 10 nucleotides align to TRBD1. The CDR3 totals 14 residues. V dropped 4 bases and J dropped 8; count of bases not matched to a gene: 5. The CDR3 DNA follows: TGTGCCAGCAGTTGGGGACAGGGGACGGAGCCCCAGCATTTT. This gives the protein CASSWGQGTEPQHF.

V usage is TRBV12-3 or TRBV12-4 and J usage is TRBJ2-7; D unresolved. This CDR3 is 13 amino acids long. Trimming shortened V by 5 bases and J by 5 bases, and 13 bases separated the two germline ends. The CDR3 DNA follows: TGTGCCAGCAGTCGCCTGGGTGTCAACGAGCAGTACTTC. It yields the protein CASSRLGVNEQYF.

This clonotype was counted once. V is TRBV27 and J is TRBJ1-5; 7 bases line up with TRBD1. The CDR3 contains 15 residues. V was clipped by 5 bases and J by 7 bases; unmatched bases: 11. Germline values: CDR1 MNHEY, CDR2 SMNVEV (reference sequence). As DNA, the CDR3 is TGTGCCAGCAGTGTTAAATCAGGGGGATTCCAGCCCCAGCATTTT. Its translation: CASSVKSGGFQPQHF.

This clonotype has more than one count but fewer than ten. The chain joins TRBV2 to TRBJ2-5; maybe TRBD2 (6 bases). The CDR3 has 16 amino acids. V dropped 6 bases and J dropped 0 bases, with 17 bases sitting between them. The V gene's germline CDR1 is SNHLY and CDR2 FYNNEI. DNA of the CDR3: TGTGCCAGCAGGACACTAGCAGGGTACTACCAAGAGACCCAGTACTTC. Protein: CASRTLAGYYQETQYF.

V and J are TRBV5-1 and TRBJ2-6; D perhaps matches TRBD1 (5 bases). The ends were cut back, 1 base at V and 0 bases at J, with 11 bases in the middle. Germline CDR1 is SGHRS and CDR2 is YFSETQ. The CDR3 is 17 residues long. Here the CDR3 DNA reads TGCGCCAGCAGCTTGTTGGGGCCGAACTCTGGGGCCAACGTCCTGACTTTC. This encodes CASSLLGPNSGANVLTF.